Each of the 7 T cell receptor beta chains below was sequenced from the same sample in a study of cytomegalovirus exposure and HLA in healthy donors. Profiled with immunoSEQ multiplex PCR; TCRdb holds only in-frame clones, not every one. The table lists about 72,000 clones, 94% of them singletons. Sequencing was done on a sample of PBMCs. Source of these receptors: a young woman in good health and CMV-seropositive.

This sequence joins TRBV7-2 and TRBJ2-5; tentative D call: TRBD2 (6 bases). V was trimmed by 8 bases and J by 2 bases, leaving 12 bases between them. The CDR3 totals 13 residues. CDR1 and CDR2 from the germline V gene are SGHTA and FQGNSA. This chain's CDR3 is CASLRGPQETQYF. CDR3 coding DNA: TGTGCCAGCCTGCGGGGTCCGCAAGAGACCCAGTACTTC.

The V and J genes are TRBV29-1 and TRBJ1-2; 11 positions match TRBD1. Unmatched junction bases numbered 3, after V lost 4 bases and J lost 2 bases. Looked up from germline, CDR1 is SQVTM and CDR2 is ANQGSEA. The CDR3 is 14 amino acids. The chain's CDR3 is CSVGDRGKNYGYTF. CDR3 DNA sequence: TGCAGCGTTGGGGACAGGGGGAAGAACTATGGCTACACCTTC.

The rearrangement joins TRBV7-9 to TRBJ2-1; D is unclear. CDR1 and CDR2 (germline): SEHNR, FQNEAQ (reference sequence). The CDR3 covers 15 residues. Trimming removed 1 base at V and 0 bases at J, with 7 bases between. The CDR3 spells CASSLVGPSYNEQFF. The DNA for the CDR3 is TGTGCCAGCAGCTTAGTGGGCCCCTCCTACAATGAGCAGTTCTTC.

The chain couples TRBV5-1 to TRBJ2-4, with a possible D match to TRBD1 (6 bases). The V gene lost 6 bases and the J gene lost 6 bases, with 13 bases spanning the gap. The CDR3 totals 13 residues. Germline loops: CDR1 SGHRS, CDR2 YFSETQ. The CDR3 DNA sequence: TGCGCCAGCACCCTAGGCAGGGGAAACATTCAGTACTTC. Residues: CASTLGRGNIQYF.

The rearrangement joins TRBV6-6 to TRBJ2-2, with no clear D. There are 14 residues in the CDR3. CDR1 and CDR2 from the germline V gene are MNHNY and SVGAGI (reference sequence). Trimming removed 6 bases from V and 4 bases from J, with 12 bases in between. This CDR3 is CASSYGPITGELFF. As DNA, the CDR3 is TGTGCCAGCAGCTACGGGCCAATCACCGGGGAGCTGTTTTTT.

This clone occurred once. This chain uses TRBV7-2 with TRBJ1-2; 9 bases match TRBD1. V gave up 4 bases and J gave up 4 bases; unmatched junction bases: 4. The CDR3 has 14 amino acids. Germline lookup yields CDR1 SGHTA and CDR2 FQGNSA. The CDR3: CASSSPDRGYGYTF. The CDR3 region has the DNA TGTGCCAGCAGCTCCCCGGACAGGGGCTATGGCTACACCTTC.

This sequence joins TRBV7-2 and TRBJ1-1; D is undetermined. The V and J ends lost 2 bases and 1 base respectively, with 5 bases between them. CDR1 and CDR2 (germline): SGHTA, FQGNSA. CDR3 size: 13 residues. The CDR3 sequence is CASSLNQNTEAFF. CDR3 in DNA: TGTGCCAGCAGCTTAAATCAGAACACTGAAGCTTTCTTT.